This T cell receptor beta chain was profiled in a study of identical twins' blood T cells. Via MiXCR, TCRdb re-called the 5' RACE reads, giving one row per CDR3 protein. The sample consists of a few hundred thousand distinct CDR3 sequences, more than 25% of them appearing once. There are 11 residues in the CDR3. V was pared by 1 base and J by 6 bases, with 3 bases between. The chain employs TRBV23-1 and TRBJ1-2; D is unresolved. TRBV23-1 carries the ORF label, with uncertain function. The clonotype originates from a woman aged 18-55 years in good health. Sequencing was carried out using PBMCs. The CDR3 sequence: CASSQFHGYTF. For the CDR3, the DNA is TGCGCCAGCAGTCAATTCCATGGCTACACCTTC.